One and the same sample provided the 17 T cell receptor beta chains below, sequenced in a study of blood T cells in healthy people across ages. The second PCR ran about 6 to 11 cycles with a sample-barcoded 5' primer and J-beta primers. TCRdb called the 5' RACE reads again in MiXCR, with one record for every CDR3 protein. This repertoire shows about 730,000 distinct CDR3 sequences, more than 40% found once; its top ten account for under 25%. Sequencing was carried out using blood. These receptors all come from a woman aged 55-75 years in good health.

This clonotype was counted many times. The chain couples TRBV10-3 to TRBJ2-3; 8 nucleotides agree with TRBD2. Losses at the gene ends were 2 bases for V and 2 bases for J; bases not matched to a gene: 6. There are 16 residues in the CDR3. The V gene's germline CDR1 is ENHRY and CDR2 SYGVKD. The CDR3, as DNA: TGTGCCATCAGTGAGAGGGTAGCGGGGTACACAGATACGCAGTATTTT. It codes for CAISERVAGYTDTQYF.

This sequence joins TRBV9 and TRBJ2-3; D gene uncertain. Germline V CDR1 and CDR2: SGDLS, YYNGEE. The germline V and J ends were trimmed by 0 bases and 1 base, with 12 bases remaining between them. The CDR3 is made up of 16 amino acids. DNA for the CDR3: TGTGCCAGCAGCGTAGCCCCCCGCGTGGGCACAGATACGCAGTATTTT. It translates to CASSVAPRVGTDTQYF.

V and J are TRBV25-1 and TRBJ1-1; maybe TRBD1 (6 bases). Per germline, CDR1 MGHDK and CDR2 SYGVNS. This CDR3 spans 13 amino acids. V was trimmed by 8 bases and J by 6 bases, leaving 16 bases between them. In nucleotides, the CDR3 is TGTGCCAGCTCTGGGCAGGGGAGAGCTGAAGCTTTCTTT. This sequence encodes CASSGQGRAEAFF.

This clonotype turned up a few times. This chain connects TRBV28 to TRBJ2-4; TRBD1 matches 8 bases. Germline V gene data show CDR1 as MDHEN and CDR2 as SYDVKM. CDR3 size: 13 residues. After removal of 8 bases from V and 5 bases from J, the junction contained 5 bases not matched to a gene. CDR3 bases: TGTGCCAGCTCTACAGGGGGAGAAAACATTCAGTACTTC. Translated: CASSTGGENIQYF.

CDR3 in DNA: TGTGCCAGCAGTTTGGCGGGGAAGACCGGGGAGCTGTTTTTT. Translating it yields CASSLAGKTGELFF. The chain carries TRBV12-3 or TRBV12-4 and TRBJ2-2; D perhaps matches TRBD2 (6 bases). V lost 3 bases to trimming and J lost 5 bases, with 10 bases between them. The CDR3 spans 14 residues.

CDR3 bases: TGTGCCATCAGTGACCCCAGCTATGCGGGAGAAGAGACCCAGTTCTTC. This translates into CAISDPSYAGEETQFF. The chain carries TRBV10-3 and TRBJ2-5; 7 nucleotides match TRBD2. The J call is in doubt because the DNA end fits TRBJ2-1 better. This CDR3 comprises 16 residues. CDR1 and CDR2 from the germline V gene are ENHRY and SYGVKD.

CDR3: CASKQDGSTYEQYF. The CDR3 DNA reads as TGTGCCAGCAAACAGGACGGTTCGACCTACGAGCAGTACTTC. V gene TRBV25-1 combines with J gene TRBJ2-7; TRBD1 might be the D (5 bases). Deletions cut 7 bases from V and 2 bases from J, with 15 bases between. This CDR3 contains 14 residues. Per the germline V gene, CDR1 is MGHDK and CDR2 is SYGVNS.

This clonotype was detected a few times. CDR3 bases: TGTGCCAGCAGTGTATTTGTCAGGGGCGAGCAGTACTTC. It specifies CASSVFVRGEQYF. The gene calls are TRBV27 and TRBJ2-7; TRBD1 is a possible D gene (6 bases). The CDR3 runs 13 residues. Trimming left V 5 bases short and J 6 bases short, with 14 bases between. Germline values: CDR1 MNHEY, CDR2 SMNVEV (reference sequence).

The chain links TRBV29-1 to TRBJ1-5; TRBD1 matches 7 bases. J gave up 5 bases and V 4 bases, and 5 bases lay outside the gene matches. This CDR3 has 13 residues. The germline gives CDR1 SQVTM, CDR2 ANQGSEA. DNA of the CDR3: TGCAGCGTTGGACAGGGAATTGATCAGCCCCAGCATTTT. It specifies CSVGQGIDQPQHF.

The rearrangement links TRBV21-1 to TRBJ1-1; TRBD1 reflects the table's D call only, with no check against the DNA. TRBV21-1 constitutes a pseudogene. The CDR3 contains 19 residues. DNA of the CDR3: TGTGCCAGCAGCAACAGTATGGAGTTGAACGGGATCTCTAACACTGAAGCTTTCTTT. It yields the protein CASSNSMELNGISNTEAFF.

This clonotype was detected only a few times. The rearrangement uses TRBV7-8 and TRBJ1-1, with D unresolved. Trimming removed 4 bases from V and 1 base from J, with 13 bases in between. This CDR3 is built from 15 residues. Germline assignment: CDR1 SGHVS and CDR2 FQNEAQ. The chain's CDR3 is CASSYTASQNTEAFF. The CDR3 DNA follows: TGTGCCAGCAGCTATACCGCGTCGCAGAACACTGAAGCTTTCTTT.

This clonotype was recorded many times. The chain has TRBV7-2 and TRBJ2-7, with 8 bases that match TRBD2. This CDR3 region has 15 residues. The germline V gene has CDR1 SGHTA and CDR2 FQGNSA. V lost 5 bases to trimming and J lost 6 bases; unmatched junction nucleotides: 12. CDR3 coding DNA: TGTGCCAGCAGCCCGGGAGGGCAGGGCACTTCCGAGCAGTACTTC. This encodes CASSPGGQGTSEQYF.

Only a few counts were recorded for this clonotype. The CDR3, as DNA: TGTGCCAGCAGCCAAGACAGGGTCCACCAGCCCCAGCATTTT. This sequence encodes CASSQDRVHQPQHF. The J gene is TRBJ1-5, the V gene TRBV4-2, with D perhaps TRBD1 (5 bases). Trimming pared 0 bases from V and 7 bases from J, leaving 10 bases between. In germline, CDR1 is LGHNA, CDR2 YNFKEQ. The CDR3 runs 14 residues.

The table lists this clonotype with a few counts. This chain links TRBV24-1 with TRBJ2-6; possibly TRBD1 for D (5 bases). Trimming removed 2 bases at V and 2 bases at J, with 6 bases between. The CDR3 spans 15 residues. Per germline, CDR1 KGHDR and CDR2 SFDVKD. The CDR3 nucleotides are TGTGCCACCAGTGATTCCAGGGCTGGGGCCAACGTCCTGACTTTC. It yields the protein CATSDSRAGANVLTF.

This clonotype was detected many times. This chain links TRBV10-3 with TRBJ2-5, with TRBD1 matching 9 bases. The CDR3 spans 12 residues. Per the germline V gene, CDR1 is ENHRY and CDR2 is SYGVKD. J gave up 5 bases and V 10 bases, and 5 bases lay outside the gene matches. The CDR3 nucleotides are TGTGCCACCATGACAGGGGGTGAGACCCAGTACTTC. It specifies CATMTGGETQYF.

In its sample, this clonotype was seen a few times. The chain couples TRBV20-1 to TRBJ2-7, with TRBD2 matching 9 bases. V dropped 5 bases and J dropped 7; count of bases not matched to a gene: 15. The CDR3 consists of 15 residues. CDR1 is DFQATT, CDR2 SNEGSKA, per germline (reference sequence). CDR3 in amino acids: CSASETSGGYNEQYF. CDR3 nucleotide sequence: TGCAGTGCTTCCGAGACTAGCGGTGGCTACAATGAGCAGTACTTC.

The table lists this clonotype with a few counts. The chain links TRBV18 to TRBJ2-5; no clear D gene. The CDR3 is 12 residues long. CDR1 is KGHSH, CDR2 LQKENI, per germline. Trimming stripped 5 bases from V and 11 bases from J, with 15 bases between. The CDR3 is CASSSADNEQYF. CDR3 DNA: TGTGCCAGCTCATCGGCAGACAATGAGCAGTACTTC.